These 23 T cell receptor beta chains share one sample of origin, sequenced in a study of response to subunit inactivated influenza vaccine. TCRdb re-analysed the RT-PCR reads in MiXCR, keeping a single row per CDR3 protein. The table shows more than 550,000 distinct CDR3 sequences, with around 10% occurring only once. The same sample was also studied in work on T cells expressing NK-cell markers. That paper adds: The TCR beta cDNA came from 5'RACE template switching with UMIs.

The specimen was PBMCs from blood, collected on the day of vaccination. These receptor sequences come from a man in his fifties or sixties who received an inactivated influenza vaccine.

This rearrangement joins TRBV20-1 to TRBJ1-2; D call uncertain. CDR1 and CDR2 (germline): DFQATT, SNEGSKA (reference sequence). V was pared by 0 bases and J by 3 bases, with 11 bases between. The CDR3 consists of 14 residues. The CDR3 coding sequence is TGCAGTGCTAGAGATGGAGCAGGAGACTATGGCTACACCTTC. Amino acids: CSARDGAGDYGYTF.

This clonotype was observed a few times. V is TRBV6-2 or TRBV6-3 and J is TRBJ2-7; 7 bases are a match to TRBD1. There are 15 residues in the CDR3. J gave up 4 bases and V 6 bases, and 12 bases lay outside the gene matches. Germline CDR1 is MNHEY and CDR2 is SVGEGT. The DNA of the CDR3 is TGTGCCAGCAGCCCCGGGACAGCCGATTATTACGAGCAGTACTTC. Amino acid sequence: CASSPGTADYYEQYF.

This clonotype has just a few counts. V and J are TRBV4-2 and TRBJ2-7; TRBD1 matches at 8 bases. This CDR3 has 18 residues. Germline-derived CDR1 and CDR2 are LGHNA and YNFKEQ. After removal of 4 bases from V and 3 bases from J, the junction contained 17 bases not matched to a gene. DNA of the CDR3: TGTGCCAGCAGCCGGGAGATAAGCGTAGCGGACAGGGTCTACGAGCAGTACTTC. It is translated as CASSREISVADRVYEQYF.

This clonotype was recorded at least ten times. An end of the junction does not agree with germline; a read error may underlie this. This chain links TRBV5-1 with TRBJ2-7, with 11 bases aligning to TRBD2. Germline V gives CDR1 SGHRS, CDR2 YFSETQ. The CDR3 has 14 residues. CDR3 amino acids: CASSLASGGYEQYF. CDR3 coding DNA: TGTGCCAGCAGTTTAGCTAGCGGGGGGTACGAGCAGTACTTC.

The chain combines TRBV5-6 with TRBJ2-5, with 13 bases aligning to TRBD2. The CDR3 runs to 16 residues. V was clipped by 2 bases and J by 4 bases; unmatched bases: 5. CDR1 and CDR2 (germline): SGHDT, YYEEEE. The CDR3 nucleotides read TGTGCCAGCAGCTTTTCGCGGACTAGCGGGGGAGAGACCCAGTACTTC. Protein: CASSFSRTSGGETQYF.

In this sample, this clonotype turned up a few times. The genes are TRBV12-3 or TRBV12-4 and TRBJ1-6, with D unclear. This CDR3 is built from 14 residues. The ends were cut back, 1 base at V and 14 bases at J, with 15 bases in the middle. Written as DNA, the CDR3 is TGTGCCAGCAGTTTAGGCACGGCAGGCCTAGCCCTCCACTTT. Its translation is CASSLGTAGLALHF.

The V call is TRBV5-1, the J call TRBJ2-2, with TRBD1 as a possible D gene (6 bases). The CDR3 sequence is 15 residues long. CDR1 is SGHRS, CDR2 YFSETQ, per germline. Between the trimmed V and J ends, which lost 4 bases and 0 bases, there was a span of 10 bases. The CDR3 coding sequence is TGCGCCAGCAGCACCCGGACAGCGAACACCGGGGAGCTGTTTTTT. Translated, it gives CASSTRTANTGELFF.

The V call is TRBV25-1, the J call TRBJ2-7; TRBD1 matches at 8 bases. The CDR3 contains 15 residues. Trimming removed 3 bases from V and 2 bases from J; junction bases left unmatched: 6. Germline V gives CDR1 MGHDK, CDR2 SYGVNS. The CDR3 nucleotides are TGTGCCAGCAGTGACACGTGGACAGGGACCTACGAGCAGTACTTC. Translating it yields CASSDTWTGTYEQYF.

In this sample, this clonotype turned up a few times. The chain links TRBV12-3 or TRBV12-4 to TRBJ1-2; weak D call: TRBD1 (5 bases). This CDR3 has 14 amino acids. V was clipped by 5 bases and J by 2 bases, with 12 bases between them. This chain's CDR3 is CASSPGGGNYGYTF. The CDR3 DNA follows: TGTGCCAGCAGTCCCGGCGGGGGGAACTATGGCTACACCTTC.

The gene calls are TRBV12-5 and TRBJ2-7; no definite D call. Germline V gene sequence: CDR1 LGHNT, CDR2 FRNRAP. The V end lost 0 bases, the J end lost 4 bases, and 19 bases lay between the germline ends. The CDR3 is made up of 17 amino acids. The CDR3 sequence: CASGLVGTARVEYEQYF. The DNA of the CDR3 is TGTGCTAGTGGTTTGGTTGGTACGGCCAGAGTGGAATACGAGCAGTACTTC.

CDR3 nucleotide sequence: TGTGCCAGCAGCTTAAACGTCGGGGAGCTGTTTTTT. Protein sequence: CASSLNVGELFF. The chain has TRBV7-9 and TRBJ2-2; unclear D gene. In germline, CDR1 is SEHNR, CDR2 FQNEAQ (reference sequence). Trimming took 2 bases from V and 7 from J, leaving 5 bases between them. This CDR3 comprises 12 residues.

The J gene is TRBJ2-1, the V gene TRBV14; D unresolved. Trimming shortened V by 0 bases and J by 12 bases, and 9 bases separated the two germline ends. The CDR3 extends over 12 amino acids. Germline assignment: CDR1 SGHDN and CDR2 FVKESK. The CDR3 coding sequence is TGTGCCAGCAGCCAAGAAAGACAAACGCAGTTCTTC. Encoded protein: CASSQERQTQFF.

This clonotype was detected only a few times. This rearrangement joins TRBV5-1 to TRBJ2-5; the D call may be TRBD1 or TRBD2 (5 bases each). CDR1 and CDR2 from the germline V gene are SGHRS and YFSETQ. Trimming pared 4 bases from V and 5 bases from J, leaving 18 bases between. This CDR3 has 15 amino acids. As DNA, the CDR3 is TGCGCCAGCAGCCAGACGGTGCCCTGGGGGGAGACCCAGTACTTC. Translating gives CASSQTVPWGETQYF.

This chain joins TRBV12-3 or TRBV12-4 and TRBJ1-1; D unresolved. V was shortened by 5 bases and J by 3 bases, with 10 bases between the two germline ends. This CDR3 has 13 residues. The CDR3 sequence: CASSPRSYTEAFF. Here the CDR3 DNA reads TGTGCCAGCAGTCCGCGATCATACACTGAAGCTTTCTTT.

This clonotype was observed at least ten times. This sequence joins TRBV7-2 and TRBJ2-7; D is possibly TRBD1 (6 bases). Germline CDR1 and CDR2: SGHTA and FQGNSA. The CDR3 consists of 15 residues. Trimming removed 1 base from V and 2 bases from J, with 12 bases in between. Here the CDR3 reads CASSLDLQGTYEQYF. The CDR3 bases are TGTGCCAGCAGCTTAGACTTACAGGGAACCTACGAGCAGTACTTC.

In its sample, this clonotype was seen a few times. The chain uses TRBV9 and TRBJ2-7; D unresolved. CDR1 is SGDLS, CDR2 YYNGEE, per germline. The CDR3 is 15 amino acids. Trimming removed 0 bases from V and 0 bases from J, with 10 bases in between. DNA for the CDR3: TGTGCCAGCAGCGTAGCTATTGATAGCTCCTACGAGCAGTACTTC. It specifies CASSVAIDSSYEQYF.

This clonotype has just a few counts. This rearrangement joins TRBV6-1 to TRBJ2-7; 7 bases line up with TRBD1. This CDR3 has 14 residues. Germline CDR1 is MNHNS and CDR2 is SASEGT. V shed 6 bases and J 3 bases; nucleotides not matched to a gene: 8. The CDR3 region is CASSPRDRVYEQYF. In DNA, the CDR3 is TGTGCCAGCAGCCCTAGGGACAGAGTCTACGAGCAGTACTTC.

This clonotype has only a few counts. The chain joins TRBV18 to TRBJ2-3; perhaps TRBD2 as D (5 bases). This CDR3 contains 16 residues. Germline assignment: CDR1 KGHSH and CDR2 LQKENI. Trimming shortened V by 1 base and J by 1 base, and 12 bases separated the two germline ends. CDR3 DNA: TGTGCCAGCTCACCACTGGTCGGAGGTGGCACAGATACGCAGTATTTT. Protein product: CASSPLVGGGTDTQYF.

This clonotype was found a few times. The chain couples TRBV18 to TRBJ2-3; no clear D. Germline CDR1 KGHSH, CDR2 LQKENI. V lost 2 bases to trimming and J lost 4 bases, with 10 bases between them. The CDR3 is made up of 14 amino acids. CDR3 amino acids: CASSPILFADTQYF. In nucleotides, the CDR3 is TGTGCCAGCTCACCAATCCTGTTCGCAGATACGCAGTATTTT.

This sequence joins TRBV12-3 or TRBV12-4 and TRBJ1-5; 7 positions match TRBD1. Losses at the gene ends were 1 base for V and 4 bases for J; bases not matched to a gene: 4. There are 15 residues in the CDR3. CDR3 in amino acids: CASSLGDSPNQPQHF. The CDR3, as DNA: TGTGCCAGCAGTTTAGGGGACAGCCCAAATCAGCCCCAGCATTTT.

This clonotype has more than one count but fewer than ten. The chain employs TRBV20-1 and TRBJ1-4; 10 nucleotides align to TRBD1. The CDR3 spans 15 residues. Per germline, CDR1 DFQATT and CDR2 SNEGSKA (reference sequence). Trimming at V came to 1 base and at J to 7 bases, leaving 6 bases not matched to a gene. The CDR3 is CSARVPGTGVEKLFF. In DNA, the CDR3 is TGCAGTGCTAGAGTCCCCGGGACAGGGGTTGAAAAACTGTTTTTT.

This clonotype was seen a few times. The chain's CDR3 is CASSRGGLANEQFF. DNA for the CDR3: TGTGCCAGCTCACGGGGTGGGCTTGCCAATGAGCAGTTCTTC. V is TRBV18 and J is TRBJ2-1; D is unresolved. CDR1 and CDR2 (germline): KGHSH, LQKENI. Trimming stripped 4 bases from V and 6 bases from J, with 13 bases between. The CDR3 is made up of 14 amino acids.

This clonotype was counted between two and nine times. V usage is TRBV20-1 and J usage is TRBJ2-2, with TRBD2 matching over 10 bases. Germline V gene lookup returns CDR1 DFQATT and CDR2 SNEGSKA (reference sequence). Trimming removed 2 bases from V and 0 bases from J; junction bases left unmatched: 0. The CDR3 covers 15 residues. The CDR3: CSARLAGANTGELFF. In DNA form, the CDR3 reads TGCAGTGCTAGACTAGCGGGGGCGAACACCGGGGAGCTGTTTTTT.